Listed below are T cell receptor beta chains from one sample, sequenced in a study of a mutant IDH1 vaccine in newly diagnosed glioma. The antigens of these receptors remain unknown. Sequencing was performed with immunoSEQ multiplex PCR; in TCRdb, only in-frame clones are kept and a portion is missing. The repertoire holds 53,000 or so clones, roughly 73% seen once, with roughly 5% in the top ten. The sample in question was PBMCs, obtained from a glioma patient whose treatment included an IDH1 peptide vaccine. These receptors were collected from a man between 45 and 60 years old with glioma. The CDR3 runs from the conserved cysteine through the conserved F or W. A D gene is named only where the DNA matches it firmly. Where a row states a size, it is once, few, many or the class of an expanded clone; other rows omit it.

d_call	v_call	clone_size	j_call	cdr3_aa	cdr3_nt
-	TRBV7-9	few	TRBJ1-2	CASSLGTPTADGYTF	TGTGCCAGCAGCCTCGGGACTCCCACCGCGGATGGCTACACCTTC
-	TRBV7-2	-	TRBJ2-7	CASSFPGVVAEQYF	TGTGCCAGCAGCTTTCCGGGGGTGGTAGCCGAGCAGTACTTC
TRBD1	TRBV6-5	-	TRBJ1-1	CASSIQGGTEAFF	TGTGCCAGCAGCATACAGGGGGGAACTGAAGCTTTCTTT
-	TRBV7-8	many	TRBJ1-1	CASSLDEGRTEAFF	TGTGCCAGCAGCTTAGATGAAGGTCGCACTGAAGCTTTCTTT
-	TRBV7-9	few	TRBJ1-1	CASSLVEGLEAFF	TGTGCCAGCAGCTTAGTTGAAGGGCTTGAAGCTTTCTTT
-	TRBV7-3	few	TRBJ1-1	CASSFGTDNTEAFF	TGTGCCAGCAGTTTCGGGACGGATAACACTGAAGCTTTCTTT
-	TRBV30	-	TRBJ1-2	CAWSSKQGDGYTF	TGTGCCTGGAGTTCAAAACAGGGAGATGGCTACACCTTC
-	TRBV27	-	TRBJ1-5	CASSLKGVDQPQHF	TGTGCCAGCAGTTTAAAGGGGGTGGATCAGCCCCAGCATTTT
-	TRBV4-3	-	TRBJ2-1	CASSQDRSPYNEQFF	TGCGCCAGCAGCCAAGACAGGAGTCCCTACAATGAGCAGTTCTTC
-	TRBV18	once	TRBJ1-4	CASSPAPALANEKLFF	TGTGCCAGCTCACCAGCCCCAGCGCTGGCTAATGAAAAACTGTTTTTT
-	TRBV27	-	TRBJ2-6	CASSSSGSGANVLTF	TGTGCCAGCAGTTCCTCCGGGTCTGGGGCCAACGTCCTGACTTTC
-	TRBV9	once	TRBJ1-5	CASSTHPNQGQPQHF	TGTGCCAGCAGCACTCACCCGAATCAGGGACAGCCCCAGCATTTT
-	TRBV7-8	-	TRBJ1-4	CASRRAGDEKLFF	TGTGCCAGCAGAAGGGCGGGGGACGAAAAACTGTTTTTT
TRBD1	TRBV25-1	-	TRBJ1-2	CASSDLHRGTYGYTF	TGTGCCAGCAGTGATCTACACAGGGGAACCTATGGCTACACCTTC
-	TRBV6-4	few	TRBJ1-5	CASPTDRKNQPQHF	TGTGCCAGCCCCACCGACAGAAAGAATCAGCCCCAGCATTTT
-	TRBV9	few	TRBJ1-3	CASSVGGRARGNTIYF	TGTGCCAGCAGCGTAGGGGGGAGGGCCAGGGGAAACACCATATATTTT
TRBD1	TRBV11-2	-	TRBJ1-6	CASSLPTGGHRYNSPLHF	TGTGCCAGCAGCTTACCTACAGGGGGCCATCGTTATAATTCACCCCTCCACTTT
-	TRBV10-3	-	TRBJ1-4	CAISAATNEKLFF	TGTGCCATCAGTGCAGCAACTAATGAAAAACTGTTTTTT
-	TRBV19	-	TRBJ1-2	CASSINRGDYTF	TGTGCCAGTAGTATAAACCGCGGTGACTACACCTTC
TRBD1	TRBV7-3	-	TRBJ1-1	CASSRGTGVGTEAFF	TGTGCCAGCAGCCGCGGGACAGGGGTGGGCACTGAAGCTTTCTTT
TRBD2	TRBV29-1	-	TRBJ2-1	CSAVAGGPWELDEQFF	TGCAGCGCCGTAGCGGGGGGGCCCTGGGAACTAGATGAGCAGTTCTTC
TRBD1	TRBV28	-	TRBJ1-5	CASSSDREGNQPQHF	TGTGCCAGCAGTTCCGACAGGGAGGGCAATCAGCCCCAGCATTTT
-	TRBV6-5	-	TRBJ2-5	CASSYSDRPQTQYF	TGTGCCAGCAGTTACTCAGACAGGCCTCAGACCCAGTACTTC
TRBD1	TRBV7-2	-	TRBJ1-2	CASSPDRGTGYTF	TGTGCCAGCAGCCCGGACAGGGGGACAGGCTACACCTTC
-	TRBV30	few	TRBJ1-4	CAWRHREKLFF	TGTGCCTGGAGGCACCGTGAAAAACTGTTTTTT
-	TRBV18	-	TRBJ2-7	CASSTTYSTERYF	TGTGCCAGCTCCACAACTTACTCGACCGAGCGGTACTTC
-	TRBV2	-	TRBJ1-2	CASTRSTNYGYTF	TGTGCCAGCACTAGGTCTACTAACTATGGCTACACCTTC
-	TRBV6-5	-	TRBJ2-1	CASNPGKSSYNEQFF	TGTGCCAGCAATCCGGGCAAGTCATCCTACAATGAGCAGTTCTTC
-	TRBV29-1	-	TRBJ2-5	CSVLPPRGEEETQYF	TGCAGCGTTCTTCCCCCGAGGGGGGAGGAAGAGACCCAGTACTTC
TRBD1	TRBV5-5	-	TRBJ1-1	CASSSPGTVTMGAFF	TGTGCCAGCAGCTCTCCCGGGACAGTTACTATGGGAGCTTTCTTT
-	TRBV10-3	-	TRBJ2-7	CAISGQSQTYEQYF	TGTGCCATCAGTGGGCAGTCCCAAACCTACGAGCAGTACTTC
-	TRBV27	-	TRBJ1-1	CASSFGGGTEAFF	TGTGCCAGCAGTTTTGGAGGGGGCACTGAAGCTTTCTTT
-	TRBV29-1	-	TRBJ1-2	CSVEGTVYGYTF	TGCAGCGTTGAAGGGACGGTCTATGGCTACACCTTC
-	TRBV9	-	TRBJ2-7	CASSVPGGIYEQYF	TGTGCCAGCAGCGTTCCAGGGGGGATCTACGAGCAGTACTTC
-	TRBV30	-	TRBJ2-3	CAWSGLGTDTQYF	TGTGCCTGGAGTGGGCTAGGCACAGATACGCAGTATTTT
-	TRBV6-5	-	TRBJ1-1	CASSSQGRTEAFF	TGTGCCAGCAGTTCCCAGGGGCGCACTGAAGCTTTCTTT
TRBD1	TRBV18	once	TRBJ2-7	CASSPLPTTGGEQYF	TGTGCCAGCTCACCACTCCCAACGACAGGGGGTGAGCAGTACTTC
TRBD1	TRBV27	-	TRBJ1-2	CASSWTGGHYGYTF	TGTGCCAGCAGTTGGACAGGGGGCCACTATGGCTACACCTTC
TRBD1	TRBV4-1	-	TRBJ1-5	CASSYGTAMYQPQHF	TGCGCCAGCAGCTATGGGACAGCCATGTATCAGCCCCAGCATTTT
-	TRBV30	-	TRBJ1-1	CAWSERMNTEAFF	TGTGCCTGGAGCGAACGGATGAACACTGAAGCTTTCTTT
TRBD2	TRBV5-4	once	TRBJ2-3	CASSLYASGGAGDTQYF	TGTGCCAGCAGCTTGTACGCTAGCGGGGGGGCCGGAGATACGCAGTATTTT
-	TRBV7-7	-	TRBJ2-5	CASSLPGGWETQYF	TGTGCTAGCAGCTTACCGGGTGGTTGGGAGACCCAGTACTTC
-	TRBV7-9	-	TRBJ1-1	CASSLRGTEAFF	TGTGCCAGCAGCCTACGAGGGACTGAAGCTTTCTTT
-	TRBV19	-	TRBJ1-1	CASNVPHGAPFF	TGTGCCAGTAACGTGCCCCACGGAGCTCCTTTCTTT
-	TRBV6-1	-	TRBJ2-7	CASSIYRDGTYEQYF	TGTGCCAGCAGCATTTACCGGGACGGCACCTACGAGCAGTACTTC
-	TRBV19	-	TRBJ1-1	CASSMRGGTEAFF	TGTGCCAGTAGTATGAGAGGGGGCACTGAAGCTTTCTTT
TRBD1	TRBV7-7	few	TRBJ1-1	CASSPGQGLEAFF	TGTGCTAGCAGCCCGGGACAGGGGTTGGAAGCTTTCTTT
-	TRBV5-1	-	TRBJ2-6	CASSPPSSGANVLTF	TGCGCCAGCAGTCCTCCCAGCTCTGGGGCCAACGTCCTGACTTTC